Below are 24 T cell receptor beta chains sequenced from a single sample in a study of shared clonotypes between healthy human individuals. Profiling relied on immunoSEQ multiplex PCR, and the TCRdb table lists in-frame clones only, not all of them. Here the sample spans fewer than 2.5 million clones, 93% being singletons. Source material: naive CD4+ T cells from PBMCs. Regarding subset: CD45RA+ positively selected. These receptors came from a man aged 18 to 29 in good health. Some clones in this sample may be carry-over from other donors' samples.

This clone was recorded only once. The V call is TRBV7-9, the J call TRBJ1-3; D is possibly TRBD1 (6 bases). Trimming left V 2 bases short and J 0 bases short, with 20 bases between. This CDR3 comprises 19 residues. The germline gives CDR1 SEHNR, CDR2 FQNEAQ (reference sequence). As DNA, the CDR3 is TGTGCCAGCAGCTTATTAGCGGCCAACAGGGTGGGCTCTGGAAACACCATATATTTT. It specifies CASSLLAANRVGSGNTIYF. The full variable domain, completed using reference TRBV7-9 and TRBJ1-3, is DTGVSQNPRHKITKRGQNVTFRCDPISEHNRLYWYRQTLGQGPEFLTYFQNEAQLEKSRLLSDRFSAERPKGSFSTLEIQRTEQGDSAMYLCASSLLAANRVGSGNTIYFGEGSWLTVV.

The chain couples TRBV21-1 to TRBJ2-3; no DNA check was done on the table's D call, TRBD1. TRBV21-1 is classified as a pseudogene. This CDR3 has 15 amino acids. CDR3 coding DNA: TGTGCCAGCAGCACCTCCGGGACAGGGGAAGATACGCAGTATTTT. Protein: CASSTSGTGEDTQYF.

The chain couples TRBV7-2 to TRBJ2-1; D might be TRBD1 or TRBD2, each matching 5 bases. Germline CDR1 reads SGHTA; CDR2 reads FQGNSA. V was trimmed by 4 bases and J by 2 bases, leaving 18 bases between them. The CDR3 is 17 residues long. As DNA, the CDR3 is TGTGCCAGCAGCTATAGGCCTGAGCGGACAACCTACAATGAGCAGTTCTTC. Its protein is CASSYRPERTTYNEQFF.

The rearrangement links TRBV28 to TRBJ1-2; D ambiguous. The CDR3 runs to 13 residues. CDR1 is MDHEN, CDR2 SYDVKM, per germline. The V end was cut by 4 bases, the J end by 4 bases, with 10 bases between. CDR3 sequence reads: CASSSPPPYGYTF. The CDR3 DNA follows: TGTGCCAGCAGTTCCCCACCCCCCTATGGCTACACCTTC.

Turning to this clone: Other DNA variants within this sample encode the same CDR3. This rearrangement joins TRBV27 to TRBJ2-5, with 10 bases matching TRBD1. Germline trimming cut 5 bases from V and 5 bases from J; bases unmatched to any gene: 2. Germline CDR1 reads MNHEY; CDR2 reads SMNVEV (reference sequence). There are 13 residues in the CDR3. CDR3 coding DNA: TGTGCCAGCAGTGGACAGGGGGGGGAGACCCAGTACTTC. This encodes CASSGQGGETQYF.

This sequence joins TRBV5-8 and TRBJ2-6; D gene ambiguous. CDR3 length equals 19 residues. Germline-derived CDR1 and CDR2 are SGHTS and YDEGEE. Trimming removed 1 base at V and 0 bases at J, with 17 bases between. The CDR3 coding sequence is TGTGCCAGCAGCTTGCGGTCGTCTAGAGCCCACTCTGGGGCCAACGTCCTGACTTTC. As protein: CASSLRSSRAHSGANVLTF. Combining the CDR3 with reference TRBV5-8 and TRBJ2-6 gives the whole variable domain EAGVTQSPTHLIKTRGQQATLRCSPISGHTSVYWYQQALGLGLQFLLWYDEGEERNRGNFPPRFSGRQFPNYSSELNVNALELEDSALYLCASSLRSSRAHSGANVLTFGAGSRLTVL.

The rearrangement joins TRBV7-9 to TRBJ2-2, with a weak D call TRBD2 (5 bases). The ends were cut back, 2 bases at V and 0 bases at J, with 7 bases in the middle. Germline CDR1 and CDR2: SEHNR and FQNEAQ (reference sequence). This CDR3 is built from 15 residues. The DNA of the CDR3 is TGTGCCAGCAGCTTATTGAGGGCGAACACCGGGGAGCTGTTTTTT. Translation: CASSLLRANTGELFF.

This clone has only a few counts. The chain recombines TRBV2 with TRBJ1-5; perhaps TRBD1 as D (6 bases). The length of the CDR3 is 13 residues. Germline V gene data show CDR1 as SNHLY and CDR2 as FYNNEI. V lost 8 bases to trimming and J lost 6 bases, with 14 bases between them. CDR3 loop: CASEPTGIQPQHF. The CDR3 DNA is TGTGCCAGCGAACCAACAGGGATTCAGCCCCAGCATTTT.

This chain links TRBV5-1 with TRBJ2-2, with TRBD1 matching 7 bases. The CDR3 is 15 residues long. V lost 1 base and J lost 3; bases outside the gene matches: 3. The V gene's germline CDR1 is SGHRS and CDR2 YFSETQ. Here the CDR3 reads CASSLTGVHTGELFF. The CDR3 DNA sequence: TGCGCCAGCAGCTTGACAGGGGTGCACACCGGGGAGCTGTTTTTT.

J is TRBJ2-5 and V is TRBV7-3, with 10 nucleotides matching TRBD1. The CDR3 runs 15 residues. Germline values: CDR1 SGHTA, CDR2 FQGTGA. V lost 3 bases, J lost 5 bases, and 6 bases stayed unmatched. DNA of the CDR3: TGTGCCAGCAGCTTCGAGACAGGGGGCGTGGAGACCCAGTACTTC. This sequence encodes CASSFETGGVETQYF. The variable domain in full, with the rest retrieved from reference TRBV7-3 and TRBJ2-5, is GAGVSQTPSNKVTEKGKYVELRCDPISGHTALYWYRQSLGQGPEFLIYFQGTGAADDSGLPNDRFFAVRPEGSVSTLKIQRTERGDSAVYLCASSFETGGVETQYFGPGTRLLVL.

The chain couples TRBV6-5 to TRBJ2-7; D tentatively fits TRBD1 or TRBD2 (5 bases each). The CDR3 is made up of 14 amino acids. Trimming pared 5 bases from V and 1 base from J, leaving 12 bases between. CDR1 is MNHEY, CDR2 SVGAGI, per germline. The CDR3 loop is CASSRAGTSYEQYF. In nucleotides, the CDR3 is TGTGCCAGCAGTAGGGCCGGGACGTCCTACGAGCAGTACTTC.

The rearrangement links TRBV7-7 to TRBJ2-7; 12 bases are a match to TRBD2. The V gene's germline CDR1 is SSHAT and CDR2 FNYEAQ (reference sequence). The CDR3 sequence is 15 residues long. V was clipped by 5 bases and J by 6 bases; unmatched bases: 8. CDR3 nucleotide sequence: TGTGCCAGCAGCCCACGACTAGCGGGAGAGGGCGAGCAGTACTTC. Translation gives CASSPRLAGEGEQYF.

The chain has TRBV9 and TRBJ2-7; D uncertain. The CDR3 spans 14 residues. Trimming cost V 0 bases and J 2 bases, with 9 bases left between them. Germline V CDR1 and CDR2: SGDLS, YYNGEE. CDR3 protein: CASSVDPVTYEQYF. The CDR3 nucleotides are TGTGCCAGCAGCGTAGACCCCGTTACCTACGAGCAGTACTTC.

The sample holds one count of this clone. The CDR3 DNA follows: TGTGCCAGCAGGATTGGGGGCGGCGAAAAACTGTTTTTT. Translating it yields CASRIGGGEKLFF. This chain connects TRBV6-1 to TRBJ1-4; tentatively, D is TRBD1 (6 bases). The CDR3 loop spans 13 amino acids. The germline V gene has CDR1 MNHNS and CDR2 SASEGT. The germline V and J ends were trimmed by 6 bases and 8 bases, with 13 bases remaining between them.

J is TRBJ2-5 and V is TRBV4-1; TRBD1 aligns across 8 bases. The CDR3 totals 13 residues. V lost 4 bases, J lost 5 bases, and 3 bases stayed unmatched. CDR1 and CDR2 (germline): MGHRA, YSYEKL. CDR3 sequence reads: CASSRQGWETQYF. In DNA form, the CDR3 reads TGCGCCAGCAGCCGACAGGGGTGGGAGACCCAGTACTTC.

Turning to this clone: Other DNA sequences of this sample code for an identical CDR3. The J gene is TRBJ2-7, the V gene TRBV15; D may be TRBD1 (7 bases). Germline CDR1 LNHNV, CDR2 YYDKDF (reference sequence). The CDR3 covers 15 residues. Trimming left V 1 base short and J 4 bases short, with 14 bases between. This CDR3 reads CATSRGGTAYYEQYF. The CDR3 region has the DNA TGTGCCACCAGCAGAGGCGGGACAGCCTATTACGAGCAGTACTTC.

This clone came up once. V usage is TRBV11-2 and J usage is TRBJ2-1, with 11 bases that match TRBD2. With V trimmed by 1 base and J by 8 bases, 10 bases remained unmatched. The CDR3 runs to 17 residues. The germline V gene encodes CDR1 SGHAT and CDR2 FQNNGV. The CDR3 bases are TGTGCCAGCAGCTTAGGGTTGAGGCTAGCGGGAGGACATGAGCAGTTCTTC. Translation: CASSLGLRLAGGHEQFF.

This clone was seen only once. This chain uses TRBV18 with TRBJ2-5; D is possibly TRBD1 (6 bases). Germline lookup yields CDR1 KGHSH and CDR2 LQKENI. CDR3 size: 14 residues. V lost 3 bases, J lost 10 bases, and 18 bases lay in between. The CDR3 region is CASSPNDDRSGQYF. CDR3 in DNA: TGTGCCAGCTCACCGAACGACGACAGGTCTGGCCAGTACTTC. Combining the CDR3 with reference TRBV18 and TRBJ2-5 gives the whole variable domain NAGVMQNPRHLVRRRGQEARLRCSPMKGHSHVYWYRQLPEEGLKFMVYLQKENIIDESGMPKERFSAEFPKEGPSILRIQQVVRGDSAAYFCASSPNDDRSGQYFGPGTRLLVL.

CDR3 coding DNA: TGTGCCAGCAGCCCACACCCGACCGGGGCCAACTATGGCTACACCTTC. Translating it yields CASSPHPTGANYGYTF. This chain joins TRBV7-9 and TRBJ1-2, with D perhaps matching TRBD1 (5 bases). Trimming took 5 bases from V and 2 from J, leaving 18 bases between them. This CDR3 region has 16 residues. Germline V lookup: CDR1 SEHNR, CDR2 FQNEAQ (reference sequence).

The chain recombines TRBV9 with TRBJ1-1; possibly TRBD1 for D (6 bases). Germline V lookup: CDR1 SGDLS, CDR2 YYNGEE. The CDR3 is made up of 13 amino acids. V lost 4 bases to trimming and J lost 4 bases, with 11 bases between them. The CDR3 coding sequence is TGTGCCAGCAGCACAGGGCCAGGCACTGAAGCTTTCTTT. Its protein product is CASSTGPGTEAFF.

CDR3 sequence (DNA): TGTGCCAGCATTGGTTCTGGAAACACCATATATTTT. Encoded protein: CASIGSGNTIYF. The rearrangement joins TRBV6-1 to TRBJ1-3; D gene uncertain. Germline V gives CDR1 MNHNS, CDR2 SASEGT. Trimming stripped 7 bases from V and 1 base from J, with 5 bases between. CDR3 length: 12 amino acids.

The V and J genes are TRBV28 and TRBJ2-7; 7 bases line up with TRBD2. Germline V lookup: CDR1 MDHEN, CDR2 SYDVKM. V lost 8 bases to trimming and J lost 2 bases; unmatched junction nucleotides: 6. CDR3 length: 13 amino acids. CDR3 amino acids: CASGGRETYEQYF. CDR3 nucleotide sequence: TGTGCCAGCGGGGGGAGGGAGACCTACGAGCAGTACTTC.

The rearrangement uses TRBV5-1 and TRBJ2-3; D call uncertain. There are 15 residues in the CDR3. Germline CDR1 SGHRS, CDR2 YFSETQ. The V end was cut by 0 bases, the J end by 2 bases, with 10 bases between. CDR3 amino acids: CASSLGAAHTDTQYF. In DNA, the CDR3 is TGCGCCAGCAGCTTGGGGGCAGCCCACACAGATACGCAGTATTTT.

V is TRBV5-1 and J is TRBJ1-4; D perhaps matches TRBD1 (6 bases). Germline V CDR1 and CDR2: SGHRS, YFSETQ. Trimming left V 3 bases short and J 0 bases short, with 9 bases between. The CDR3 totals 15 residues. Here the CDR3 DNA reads TGCGCCAGCAGCTCCACAGGGACAACTAATGAAAAACTGTTTTTT. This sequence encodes CASSSTGTTNEKLFF. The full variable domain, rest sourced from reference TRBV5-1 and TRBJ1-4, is KAGVTQTPRYLIKTRGQQVTLSCSPISGHRSVSWYQQTPGQGLQFLFEYFSETQRNKGNFPGRFSGRQFSNSRSEMNVSTLELGDSALYLCASSSTGTTNEKLFFGSGTQLSVL.